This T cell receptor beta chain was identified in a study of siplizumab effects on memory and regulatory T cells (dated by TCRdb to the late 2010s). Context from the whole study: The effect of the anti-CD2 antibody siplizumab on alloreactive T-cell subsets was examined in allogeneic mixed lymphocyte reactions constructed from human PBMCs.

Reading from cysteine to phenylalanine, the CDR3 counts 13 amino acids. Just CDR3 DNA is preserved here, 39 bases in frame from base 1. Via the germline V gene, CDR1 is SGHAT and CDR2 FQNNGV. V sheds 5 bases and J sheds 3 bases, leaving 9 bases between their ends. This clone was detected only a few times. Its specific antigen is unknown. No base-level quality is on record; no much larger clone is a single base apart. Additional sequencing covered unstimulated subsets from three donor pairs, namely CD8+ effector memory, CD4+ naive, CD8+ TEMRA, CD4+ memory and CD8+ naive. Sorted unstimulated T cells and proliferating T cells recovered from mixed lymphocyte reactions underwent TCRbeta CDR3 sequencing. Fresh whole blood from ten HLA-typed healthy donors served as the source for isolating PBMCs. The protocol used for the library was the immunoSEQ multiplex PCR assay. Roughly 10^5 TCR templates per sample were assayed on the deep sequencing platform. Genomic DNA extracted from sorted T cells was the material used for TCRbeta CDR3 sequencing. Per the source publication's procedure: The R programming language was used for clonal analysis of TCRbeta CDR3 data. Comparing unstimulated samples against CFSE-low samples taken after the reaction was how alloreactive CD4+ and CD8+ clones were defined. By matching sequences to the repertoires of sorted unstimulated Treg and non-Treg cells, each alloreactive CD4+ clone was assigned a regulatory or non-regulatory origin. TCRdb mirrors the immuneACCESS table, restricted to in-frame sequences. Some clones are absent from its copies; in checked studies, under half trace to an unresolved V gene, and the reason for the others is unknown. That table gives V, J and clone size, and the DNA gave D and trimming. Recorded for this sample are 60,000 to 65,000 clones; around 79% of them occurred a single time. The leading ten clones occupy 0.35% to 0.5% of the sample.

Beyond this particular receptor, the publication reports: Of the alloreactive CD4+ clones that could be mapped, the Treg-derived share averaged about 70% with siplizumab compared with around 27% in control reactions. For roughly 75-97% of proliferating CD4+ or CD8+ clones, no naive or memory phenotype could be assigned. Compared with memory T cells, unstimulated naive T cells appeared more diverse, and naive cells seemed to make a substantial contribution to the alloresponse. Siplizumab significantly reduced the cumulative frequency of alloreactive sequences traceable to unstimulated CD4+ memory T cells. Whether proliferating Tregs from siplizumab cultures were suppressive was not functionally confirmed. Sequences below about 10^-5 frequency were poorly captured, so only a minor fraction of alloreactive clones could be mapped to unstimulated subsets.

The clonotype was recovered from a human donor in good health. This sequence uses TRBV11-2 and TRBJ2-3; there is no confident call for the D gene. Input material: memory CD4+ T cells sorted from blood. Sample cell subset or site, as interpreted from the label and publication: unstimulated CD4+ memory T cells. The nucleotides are TGTGCCAGCAGCCCGGCTCGAACAGATACGCAGTATTTT. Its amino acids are CASSPARTDTQYF. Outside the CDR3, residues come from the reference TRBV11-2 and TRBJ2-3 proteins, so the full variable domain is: EAGVAQSPRYKIIEKRQSVAFWCNPISGHATLYWYQQILGQGPKLLIQFQNNGVVDDSQLPKDRFSAERLKGVDSTLKIQPAKLEDSAVYLCASSPARTDTQYFGPGTRLTVL.